The T cell receptor beta chain under discussion was sequenced for a study of blood T cell repertoires in COVID-19. Sequencing was performed with immunoSEQ multiplex PCR; in TCRdb, only in-frame clones are kept and a portion is missing. The sample has more than 300,000 clones, more than 75% seen once. V dropped 6 bases and J dropped 9 bases, with 15 bases sitting between them. CDR1 SNHLY and CDR2 FYNNEI come from the germline V gene. CDR3 length: 14 residues. A single count supports this clone. The source material was PBMCs or T cells enriched from blood (not recorded which). The clonotype originates from a young woman who had recovered from COVID-19. The chain uses TRBV2 and TRBJ1-6; D remains ambiguous. The CDR3 sequence: CASSIEGPVSPLHF. CDR3 nucleotides: TGTGCCAGCAGCATCGAGGGTCCCGTTTCACCCCTCCACTTT.